This T cell receptor (beta chain) was captured by sequencing in a study of OX40 agonist ivuxolimab in advanced cancers. Overall study results and limits: Specificity for antigen went undetermined in the expanded peripheral T cells.

With respect to this clone: Its antigen is not identified.

Trimming pared 3 bases from V and 1 base from J, leaving 10 bases between. CDR3 length: 14 residues. Germline CDR1 is SGHRS and CDR2 is YFSETQ. Generated by immunoSEQ multiplex PCR, the TCRdb table keeps only in-frame clones and is missing some. The sample has 60,000 to 65,000 clones, 70% to 90% seen once; the top ten hold around 2%. Blood sampling took place at baseline, cycle 4 day 1, and cycle 7 day 1. The genes are TRBV5-1 and TRBJ1-1, with no clear D. The material sequenced was CD4+ or CD8+ T cells sorted from blood, taken in a trial of the OX40 agonist ivuxolimab. The receptor was derived from an adult with an advanced solid tumor such as melanoma, head and neck, liver or kidney cancer. The DNA of the CDR3 is TGCGCCAGCAGCTACAACTCTCCGAACACTGAAGCTTTCTTT. Its translation is CASSYNSPNTEAFF.